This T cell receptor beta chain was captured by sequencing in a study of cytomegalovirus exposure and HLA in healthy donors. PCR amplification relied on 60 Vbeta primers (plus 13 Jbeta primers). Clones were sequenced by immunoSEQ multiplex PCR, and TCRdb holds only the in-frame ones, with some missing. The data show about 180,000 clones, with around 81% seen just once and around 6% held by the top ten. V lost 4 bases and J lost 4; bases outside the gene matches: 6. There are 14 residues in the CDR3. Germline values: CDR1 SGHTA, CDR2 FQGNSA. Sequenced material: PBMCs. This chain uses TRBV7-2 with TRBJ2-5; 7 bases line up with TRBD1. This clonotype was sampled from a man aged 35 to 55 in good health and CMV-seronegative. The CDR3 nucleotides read TGTGCCAGCAGCTCGGGACAGCTAGGAGAGACCCAGTACTTC. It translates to CASSSGQLGETQYF.